This T cell receptor (beta chain) was documented in a study of blood T cell repertoires in COVID-19. Germline V gene data show CDR1 as LNHNV and CDR2 as YYDKDF (reference sequence). V dropped 1 base and J dropped 3 bases, with 13 bases sitting between them. This CDR3 contains 16 residues. This clone was observed a handful of times. Generated by immunoSEQ multiplex PCR, the TCRdb table keeps only in-frame clones and is missing some. The sample shows over 95,000 clones, roughly 82% of them seen only once. This clonotype was sampled from a woman in her 40s with acute or convalescent COVID-19. Sequenced material: peripheral blood. The genes are TRBV15 and TRBJ1-5; the D is unclear. CDR3 loop: CATSRAGGRNNQPQHF. The CDR3 nucleotides read TGTGCCACCAGCAGAGCCGGAGGGCGGAACAATCAGCCCCAGCATTTT.